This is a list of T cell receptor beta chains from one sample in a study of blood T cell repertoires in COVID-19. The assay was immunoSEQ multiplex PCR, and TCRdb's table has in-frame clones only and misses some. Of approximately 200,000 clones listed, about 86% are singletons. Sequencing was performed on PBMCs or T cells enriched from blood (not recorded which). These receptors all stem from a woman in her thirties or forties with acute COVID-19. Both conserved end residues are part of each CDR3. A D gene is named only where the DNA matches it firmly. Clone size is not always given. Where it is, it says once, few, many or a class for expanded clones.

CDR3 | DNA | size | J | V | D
CASSQGTGNYGYTF | TGCGCCAGCAGCCAAGGAACGGGGAACTATGGCTACACCTTC | NA | TRBJ1-2 | TRBV4-1 | NA
CASSLSTFEQYF | TGTGCCAGCAGTTTATCGACATTCGAGCAGTACTTC | NA | TRBJ2-7 | TRBV28 | NA
CASRYSGPGQGFYEQYF | TGTGCCAGCAGATATTCGGGACCGGGACAGGGGTTTTACGAGCAGTACTTC | NA | TRBJ2-7 | TRBV28 | TRBD1
CASRHRDRRGTEAFF | TGTGCCAGCAGGCACCGGGACAGGCGGGGGACTGAAGCTTTCTTT | NA | TRBJ1-1 | TRBV3-1/TRBV3-2 | TRBD1
CASSQSGQGSHEQYF | TGTGCCAGCAGCCAATCGGGCCAGGGATCCCACGAGCAGTACTTC | NA | TRBJ2-7 | TRBV16 | NA
CASSNGLLGHEQFF | TGTGCCAGTAGTAACGGGCTGTTGGGGCATGAGCAGTTCTTC | NA | TRBJ2-1 | TRBV19 | NA
CASTLGGSETQYF | TGTGCCAGCACTTTAGGGGGTAGTGAGACCCAGTACTTC | NA | TRBJ2-5 | TRBV6-5 | NA
CASSLGGALHF | TGTGCCAGCAGTTTAGGAGGAGCCCTCCACTTT | NA | TRBJ1-6 | TRBV28 | NA
CASSTFKEQFF | TGTGCCAGCAGCACATTCAAAGAGCAGTTCTTC | NA | TRBJ2-1 | TRBV6-5 | NA
CASSLEGTVTNTEAFF | TGCGCCAGCAGCCTCGAAGGAACAGTGACGAACACTGAAGCTTTCTTT | NA | TRBJ1-1 | TRBV4-1 | NA
CASSLETSGSYEQYF | TGTGCCAGCAGCTTAGAAACTAGCGGGAGCTACGAGCAGTACTTC | few | TRBJ2-7 | TRBV7-2 | TRBD2
CASSIPGIVLARYTF | TGTGCCAGTAGTATACCAGGAATTGTTTTGGCCCGCTACACCTTC | NA | TRBJ1-2 | TRBV19 | NA
CASRITRMGDTGELFF | TGTGCCAGTAGGATAACCAGGATGGGCGACACCGGGGAGCTGTTTTTT | NA | TRBJ2-2 | TRBV19 | NA
CASSVGVPGLARSDTQYF | TGTGCCAGCAGCGTTGGGGTACCGGGACTAGCAAGGTCAGATACGCAGTATTTT | few | TRBJ2-3 | TRBV9 | TRBD2
CASSIRGNQPQHF | TGTGCCAGCAGCATCAGGGGAAATCAGCCCCAGCATTTT | NA | TRBJ1-5 | TRBV7-2 | NA
CASSEPGQRVPGELFF | TGTGCCAGCAGTGAGCCGGGACAAAGAGTCCCCGGGGAGCTGTTTTTT | NA | TRBJ2-2 | TRBV2 | NA
CASSVRDTEAFF | TGTGCCAGCAGCGTCAGGGACACTGAAGCTTTCTTT | many | TRBJ1-1 | TRBV9 | NA
CASSGLTGVDTQYF | TGTGCCAGCAGTGGGCTTACCGGGGTAGATACGCAGTATTTT | NA | TRBJ2-3 | TRBV27 | NA
CASSQAGERPEQFF | TGTGCCAGCAGCCAAGCGGGAGAAAGGCCTGAGCAGTTCTTC | NA | TRBJ2-1 | TRBV4-2 | NA
CASGLVGVETQYF | TGTGCTAGTGGTTTGGTAGGGGTCGAGACCCAGTACTTC | NA | TRBJ2-5 | TRBV12-5 | NA
CSASSGGTNTGELFF | TGCAGTGCAAGTAGCGGGGGGACGAACACCGGGGAGCTGTTTTTT | NA | TRBJ2-2 | TRBV20-1 | TRBD2
CASSFGRRESDTQYF | TGTGCCAGCAGCTTTGGGAGACGGGAATCGGATACGCAGTATTTT | NA | TRBJ2-3 | TRBV7-9 | NA
CAWSSSVPQETQYF | TGTGCCTGGAGTTCCTCAGTACCCCAAGAGACCCAGTACTTC | NA | TRBJ2-5 | TRBV30 | NA
CASSRGTGVSPLHF | TGTGCCAGCAGCCGAGGGACAGGGGTTTCACCCCTCCACTTT | NA | TRBJ1-6 | TRBV14 | TRBD1
CASRHRHTSYEQYF | TGTGCCAGCAGACACCGACATACTTCCTACGAGCAGTACTTC | NA | TRBJ2-7 | TRBV13 | NA
CASSVDREAFF | TGTGCCAGCAGTGTCGACAGGGAAGCTTTCTTT | once | TRBJ1-1 | TRBV6-2/TRBV6-3 | NA
CASSRRLAEGSNEQFF | TGTGCCAGCAGCCGTCGACTAGCGGAGGGGAGCAATGAGCAGTTCTTC | NA | TRBJ2-1 | TRBV7-2 | TRBD2
CASSPQGVTTANYGYTF | TGTGCCAGTAGCCCACAGGGGGTTACTACGGCTAACTATGGCTACACCTTC | NA | TRBJ1-2 | TRBV19 | TRBD1
CATHPGLAGDKAGELFF | TGTGCCACCCACCCCGGACTAGCGGGAGATAAGGCCGGGGAGCTGTTTTTT | NA | TRBJ2-2 | TRBV28 | TRBD2
CASSQRIFADTQYF | TGTGCCAGCAGCCAGAGAATTTTCGCAGATACGCAGTATTTT | NA | TRBJ2-3 | TRBV14 | NA
CASSPGALRSETQYF | TGTGCCAGCAGCCCGGGTGCCTTGCGGTCGGAGACCCAGTACTTC | NA | TRBJ2-5 | TRBV13 | NA
CASSPIRWDSSYEQYF | TGTGCCAGCAGCCCAATCCGGTGGGACAGCTCCTACGAGCAGTACTTC | NA | TRBJ2-7 | TRBV11-2 | TRBD1
CASSRTGRNTEAFF | TGTGCCAGCTCACGGACAGGGAGAAACACTGAAGCTTTCTTT | NA | TRBJ1-1 | TRBV18 | TRBD1
CASSVTGTYGYTF | TGTGCCAGCAGCGTTACAGGAACCTATGGCTACACCTTC | NA | TRBJ1-2 | TRBV11-2 | NA
CASSLSRGLGTGANVLTF | TGTGCCAGCAGTTTATCGCGGGGCTTAGGCACTGGGGCCAACGTCCTGACTTTC | NA | TRBJ2-6 | TRBV28 | NA
CASSPSETGGYTF | TGTGCCAGCAGCCCAAGTGAGACAGGTGGCTACACCTTC | NA | TRBJ1-2 | TRBV7-9 | NA
CAMGQGTYEQYF | TGTGCCATGGGACAGGGGACCTACGAGCAGTACTTC | NA | TRBJ2-7 | TRBV10-3 | TRBD1
CASSVRDFPPYEQYF | TGTGCCAGCAGCGTAAGGGACTTCCCCCCCTACGAGCAGTACTTC | NA | TRBJ2-7 | TRBV9 | NA
CASSIQGPDGYTF | TGTGCCAGTAGTATCCAGGGGCCCGATGGCTACACCTTC | NA | TRBJ1-2 | TRBV19 | NA